The following is a T cell receptor beta chain sequence with its context. This sample stems from a study of CDR3 diversity in severe acne. In TCRdb, the PCR reads were re-called with MiXCR into one record per CDR3 protein. Among 79,000 or so distinct CDR3 sequences listed, roughly 49% were seen once. The CDR3 loop spans 14 amino acids. The V gene end was trimmed by 1 base and the J gene end by 7 bases; junction bases not matched to a gene: 2. The receptor was isolated from a male donor with severe acne vulgaris. The chain is built from TRBV12-3 or TRBV12-4 and TRBJ1-4; 8 positions agree with TRBD1. The sequenced material came from blood. CDR3 sequence reads: CASSLGTGLEKLFF. CDR3 in DNA: TGTGCCAGCAGTTTAGGGACAGGGCTTGAAAAACTGTTTTTT.